Described below is a single T cell receptor (beta chain) sequence and its context. Antigen: not known. The data were obtained in a study of T cell responses to AZD1222 COVID-19 vaccine. In germline, CDR1 is LNHNV, CDR2 YYDKDF (reference sequence). This CDR3 is built from 17 residues. With V trimmed by 3 bases and J by 4 bases, 9 bases remained unmatched. Overall study results and limits: Along spike, vaccine-associated CD4 TCRs were found throughout, with dominance at 160-218 and 743-854. Clonal diversity may have been underestimated, and the donors were mostly white British, with more females than males.

Generated by immunoSEQ multiplex PCR, the TCRdb table keeps only in-frame clones and is missing some. The table for this sample gives about 140,000 clones. The clonotype originates from an adult in good health. J is TRBJ2-1 and V is TRBV15, with 10 bases lining up with TRBD2. The material sequenced was peripheral blood. DNA for the CDR3: TGTGCCACCAGCAGTCGAAGCGGGGGGGCCTCTTACAATGAGCAGTTCTTC. As protein: CATSSRSGGASYNEQFF.